The 32 T cell receptor beta chains below all came from one sample that was sequenced in a study of STAT5B mutations in CD4+ large granular lymphocyte leukemia. The repertoire was sequenced with immunoSEQ multiplex PCR; TCRdb's copy has only in-frame clones and lacks some. In the table there are some 41,000 clones, approximately 84% of which are singletons. Material: CD4+ T cells from blood buffy coats. The receptors were gathered from a human donor in good health.

This sequence joins TRBV15 and TRBJ2-2; D is undetermined. Germline loops: CDR1 LNHNV, CDR2 YYDKDF (reference sequence). V dropped 3 bases and J dropped 4 bases, with 9 bases sitting between them. CDR3 length: 14 residues. DNA for the CDR3: TGTGCCACCAGCAGGGGGTCGGGCACCGGGGAGCTGTTTTTT. The encoded protein is CATSRGSGTGELFF.

This clone has only one observation. The gene calls are TRBV6-6 and TRBJ1-2, with 9 bases matching TRBD1. V lost 7 bases to trimming and J lost 8 bases; unmatched junction nucleotides: 5. The CDR3 is made up of 12 amino acids. Germline CDR1 is MNHNY and CDR2 is SVGAGI (reference sequence). The DNA of the CDR3 is TGTGCCAGCAAGAACGGACAGGGGGGCTACACCTTC. Translation gives CASKNGQGGYTF.

This chain joins TRBV28 and TRBJ1-2; the match to TRBD1 covers 9 bases. The length of the CDR3 is 14 residues. V trimming: 6 bases; J trimming: 5 bases; junction bases outside the gene matches: 7. Looked up from germline, CDR1 is MDHEN and CDR2 is SYDVKM. The CDR3 region has the DNA TGTGCCAGCAGAACTCCGGGACAGGGATATGGCTACACCTTC. Its translation: CASRTPGQGYGYTF.

The chain has TRBV6-1 and TRBJ2-1, with a possible D match to TRBD2 (6 bases). The V end was cut by 6 bases, the J end by 10 bases, with 22 bases between. The CDR3 totals 15 residues. Germline V gene lookup returns CDR1 MNHNS and CDR2 SASEGT. For the CDR3, the DNA is TGTGCCAGCAGAATAAAAGGACTACGGATTAGGGAGCAGTTCTTC. It codes for CASRIKGLRIREQFF.

This rearrangement joins TRBV6-4 to TRBJ2-3; possibly TRBD1 for D (7 bases). V was clipped by 5 bases and J by 3 bases, with 15 bases between them. This CDR3 comprises 15 residues. Per germline, CDR1 MRHNA and CDR2 SNTAGT. The CDR3 bases are TGTGCCAGCAGTCCACTCTCAGGGGGGACAGATACGCAGTATTTT. Amino acid sequence: CASSPLSGGTDTQYF.

The J gene is TRBJ2-1, the V gene TRBV20-1, with D uncertain. The CDR3 runs to 11 residues. Trimming left V 7 bases short and J 6 bases short, with 10 bases between. Germline lookup yields CDR1 DFQATT and CDR2 SNEGSKA (reference sequence). CDR3 bases: TGCAGTGTCAGTAGCAGCAATGAGCAGTTCTTC. This gives the protein CSVSSSNEQFF.

The V gene is TRBV15, the J gene TRBJ1-1; D may be TRBD1 (6 bases). Germline CDR1 and CDR2: LNHNV and YYDKDF (reference sequence). There are 15 residues in the CDR3. V was trimmed by 1 base and J by 1 base, leaving 10 bases between them. This CDR3 reads CATSRATQGNTEAFF. The CDR3 DNA reads TGTGCCACCAGCAGAGCCACACAGGGGAACACTGAAGCTTTCTTT.

This clone was seen a handful of times. The rearrangement joins TRBV29-1 to TRBJ1-1; possibly TRBD1 for D (6 bases). V was clipped by 7 bases and J by 0 bases, with 9 bases between them. Germline CDR1 SQVTM, CDR2 ANQGSEA. The CDR3 length is 12 residues. CDR3 bases: TGCAGCGGAGGACAGATGAACACTGAAGCTTTCTTT. It yields the protein CSGGQMNTEAFF.

The J gene is TRBJ1-1, the V gene TRBV7-8; D call uncertain. Looked up from germline, CDR1 is SGHVS and CDR2 is FQNEAQ. The CDR3 totals 12 residues. V lost 4 bases to trimming and J lost 5 bases, with 8 bases between them. This CDR3 reads CASSSGRTEAFF. The CDR3, as DNA: TGTGCCAGCAGCTCCGGACGTACTGAAGCTTTCTTT. Using reference TRBV7-8 and TRBJ1-1 for the parts outside the CDR3, the full variable domain is GAGVSQSPRYKVAKRGQDVALRCDPISGHVSLFWYQQALGQGPEFLTYFQNEAQLDKSGLPSDRFFAERPEGSVSTLKIQRTQQEDSAVYLCASSSGRTEAFFGQGTRLTVV.

This clone was seen once. This chain uses TRBV19 with TRBJ2-6; TRBD1 is a possible D gene (6 bases). CDR1 and CDR2 from the germline V gene are LNHDA and SQIVND (reference sequence). Trimming pared 5 bases from V and 0 bases from J, leaving 17 bases between. The CDR3 sequence is 18 residues long. The CDR3 bases are TGTGCCAGTAGTGTGGACAGTCCTTCCCTCTCTGGGGCCAACGTCCTGACTTTC. Translating it yields CASSVDSPSLSGANVLTF.

This clone was seen a few times. This sequence joins TRBV18 and TRBJ1-2; the D gene is possibly TRBD1 (6 bases). The CDR3 covers 16 residues. The germline V gene encodes CDR1 KGHSH and CDR2 LQKENI. V lost 3 bases to trimming and J lost 3 bases, with 17 bases between them. DNA for the CDR3: TGTGCCAGCTCACCGCGGGAACAGGGTGAGGACTATGGCTACACCTTC. Translation gives CASSPREQGEDYGYTF. The whole variable domain, remainder taken from reference TRBV18 and TRBJ1-2, is NAGVMQNPRHLVRRRGQEARLRCSPMKGHSHVYWYRQLPEEGLKFMVYLQKENIIDESGMPKERFSAEFPKEGPSILRIQQVVRGDSAAYFCASSPREQGEDYGYTFGSGTRLTVV.

V usage is TRBV7-6 and J usage is TRBJ2-2; 9 nucleotides align to TRBD2. Germline-derived CDR1 and CDR2 are SGHVS and FNYEAQ. V was clipped by 3 bases and J by 5 bases; unmatched bases: 4. The CDR3 consists of 15 residues. CDR3 in amino acids: CASSFSGRGTGELFF. Here the CDR3 DNA reads TGTGCCAGCAGCTTTAGCGGGAGAGGTACCGGGGAGCTGTTTTTT.

This sequence joins TRBV9 and TRBJ1-4; D uncertain. Looked up from germline, CDR1 is SGDLS and CDR2 is YYNGEE. V shed 5 bases and J shed 8 bases, with 22 bases lying between them. The CDR3 runs to 16 residues. The CDR3 DNA reads as TGTGCCAGCAGTGGTGGTCCCGACGAATCGAACGAAAAACTGTTTTTT. The encoded protein is CASSGGPDESNEKLFF.

CDR3 amino acids: CASSWKPGLNTGELFF. DNA for the CDR3: TGTGCCAGCAGTTGGAAACCGGGACTCAACACCGGGGAGCTGTTTTTT. The chain recombines TRBV27 with TRBJ2-2; the D gene is possibly TRBD2 (6 bases). From germline, CDR1 is MNHEY and CDR2 SMNVEV (reference sequence). Trimming shortened V by 4 bases and J by 2 bases, and 14 bases separated the two germline ends. The CDR3 covers 16 residues.

This clone turned up a few times. V and J are TRBV9 and TRBJ1-3, with a possible D match to TRBD1 (5 bases). CDR3 size: 17 residues. Trimming shortened V by 0 bases and J by 1 base, and 14 bases separated the two germline ends. The germline gives CDR1 SGDLS, CDR2 YYNGEE. DNA of the CDR3: TGTGCCAGCAGCGTAGAGGTGGGGCAGGTGTCTGGAAACACCATATATTTT. Translated, it gives CASSVEVGQVSGNTIYF.

This clone was seen more than once but under ten times. This chain uses TRBV6-6 with TRBJ1-2; 12 bases align to TRBD1. J gave up 6 bases and V 2 bases, and 4 bases lay outside the gene matches. Germline CDR1 is MNHNY and CDR2 is SVGAGI (reference sequence). The length of the CDR3 is 15 residues. CDR3 DNA sequence: TGTGCCAGCAGTTACCTGGGACAGGGGGCTGATGGCTACACCTTC. Translated: CASSYLGQGADGYTF.

The table lists this clone with a few counts. The chain employs TRBV7-2 and TRBJ1-5, with TRBD1 identical over 10 bases. The CDR3 sequence is 15 residues long. The V gene end was trimmed by 5 bases and the J gene end by 4 bases; junction bases not matched to a gene: 5. Germline CDR1 is SGHTA and CDR2 is FQGNSA. The CDR3: CASSRGQGMNQPQHF. The CDR3 coding sequence is TGTGCCAGCAGCAGGGGACAGGGGATGAATCAGCCCCAGCATTTT.

This clone was seen a handful of times. The chain carries TRBV5-1 and TRBJ2-2, with TRBD2 matching over 8 bases. V lost 5 bases, J lost 6 bases, and 6 bases stayed unmatched. This CDR3 region has 14 residues. Looked up from germline, CDR1 is SGHRS and CDR2 is YFSETQ. The CDR3: CASSSTSVSGELFF. CDR3 coding DNA: TGCGCCAGCAGTTCGACTAGCGTGTCCGGGGAGCTGTTTTTT. The entire variable domain, with the rest obtained from reference TRBV5-1 and TRBJ2-2, is as follows: KAGVTQTPRYLIKTRGQQVTLSCSPISGHRSVSWYQQTPGQGLQFLFEYFSETQRNKGNFPGRFSGRQFSNSRSEMNVSTLELGDSALYLCASSSTSVSGELFFGEGSRLTVL.

The chain joins TRBV7-2 to TRBJ2-7, with unresolved D. Looked up from germline, CDR1 is SGHTA and CDR2 is FQGNSA. The V end lost 5 bases, the J end lost 2 bases, and 10 bases lay between the germline ends. This CDR3 is built from 13 residues. In nucleotides, the CDR3 is TGTGCCAGCAGCGCAGGTCCCACCTACGAGCAGTACTTC. Translation: CASSAGPTYEQYF.

The J gene is TRBJ1-3, the V gene TRBV6-1; D unclear. V lost 4 bases and J lost 3, with 10 bases in between. This CDR3 has 14 amino acids. CDR1 is MNHNS, CDR2 SASEGT, per germline. CDR3 nucleotides: TGTGCCAGCAGTGGGACGGCTGGTGGAAACACCATATATTTT. Translating it yields CASSGTAGGNTIYF.

The chain employs TRBV4-3 and TRBJ2-7, with 7 positions matching TRBD2. Per germline, CDR1 LGHNA and CDR2 YSLEER. The V and J ends lost 3 bases and 5 bases, in that order; junction bases with no gene match: 4. The CDR3 is made up of 13 amino acids. For the CDR3, the DNA is TGCGCCAGCAGCCAGGCCGGGGGGAACGAGCAGTACTTC. This sequence encodes CASSQAGGNEQYF.

This clone was detected a few times. In nucleotides, the CDR3 is TGTGCCAGCAGCTCCACTAGCGGGGGGCGTTACAATGAGCAGTTCTTC. Translated: CASSSTSGGRYNEQFF. The chain employs TRBV9 and TRBJ2-1; 12 bases align to TRBD2. Trimming cost V 4 bases and J 4 bases; bases outside gene matches: 6. Germline lookup yields CDR1 SGDLS and CDR2 YYNGEE. CDR3 size: 16 residues.

The genes are TRBV10-3 and TRBJ2-6; 9 bases are a match to TRBD1. The CDR3 spans 19 residues. The germline V gene encodes CDR1 ENHRY and CDR2 SYGVKD. V gave up 0 bases and J gave up 0 bases; unmatched junction bases: 6. The CDR3: CAISESSGTGFSGANVLTF. The CDR3 nucleotides read TGTGCCATCAGTGAGTCGTCTGGGACAGGGTTCTCTGGGGCCAACGTCCTGACTTTC.

The gene calls are TRBV11-1 and TRBJ1-2; D is perhaps TRBD1 (6 bases). The germline V and J ends were trimmed by 5 bases and 1 base, with 8 bases remaining between them. The germline CDR1 and CDR2 sequences are SGHAT and FQDESV (reference sequence). The CDR3 length is 13 residues. CDR3 sequence reads: CASSPDSNYGYTF. DNA of the CDR3: TGTGCCAGCAGCCCGGACAGTAACTATGGCTACACCTTC.

This CDR3 is CASSPGGTHNEQFF. The CDR3 DNA reads as TGTGCCAGCAGTCCCGGGGGGACTCACAATGAGCAGTTCTTC. V usage is TRBV25-1 and J usage is TRBJ2-1, with 7 bases that match TRBD2. With V trimmed by 5 bases and J by 5 bases, 6 bases remained unmatched. In germline, CDR1 is MGHDK, CDR2 SYGVNS. The CDR3 totals 14 residues.

The chain uses TRBV11-2 and TRBJ1-1; D unclear. The V and J ends lost 3 bases and 5 bases respectively, with 22 bases between them. Germline V lookup: CDR1 SGHAT, CDR2 FQNNGV. The length of the CDR3 is 17 residues. Here the CDR3 DNA reads TGTGCCAGCAGCTTCGGTTTAGGGTCGGGGAAGAAAACTGAAGCTTTCTTT. It encodes CASSFGLGSGKKTEAFF.

The chain couples TRBV18 to TRBJ1-3; the D is unclear. The CDR3 loop spans 14 amino acids. V was trimmed by 5 bases and J by 0 bases, leaving 8 bases between them. Germline CDR1 and CDR2: KGHSH and LQKENI. This CDR3 is CASSGLSSGNTIYF. The CDR3 nucleotides are TGTGCCAGCTCAGGGCTGAGCTCTGGAAACACCATATATTTT.

This chain uses TRBV10-3 with TRBJ1-1, with D possibly matching TRBD1 (6 bases). Trimming took off 10 bases at V and 1 base at J, with 16 bases between the two ends. CDR3 length: 14 amino acids. The V gene's germline CDR1 is ENHRY and CDR2 SYGVKD. CDR3 DNA: TGTGCCACGGTGGGGCTGGGGGCGAACACTGAAGCTTTCTTT. Translation: CATVGLGANTEAFF.

The rearrangement links TRBV5-1 to TRBJ1-3; 7 bases match TRBD1. CDR1 and CDR2 from the germline V gene are SGHRS and YFSETQ. This CDR3 has 14 amino acids. V lost 3 bases to trimming and J lost 8 bases; unmatched junction nucleotides: 8. CDR3 region: CASSSRQGRDTIYF. The CDR3 DNA reads TGCGCCAGCAGCTCCCGACAGGGAAGAGACACCATATATTTT.

This clone was counted a few times. The chain combines TRBV7-9 with TRBJ1-2, with no clear D. The V gene's germline CDR1 is SEHNR and CDR2 FQNEAQ (reference sequence). Trimming cost V 2 bases and J 8 bases, with 12 bases left between them. The CDR3 covers 13 residues. CDR3 sequence reads: CASSLLTFGGYTF. The CDR3 coding sequence is TGTGCCAGCAGCTTACTCACCTTTGGGGGCTACACCTTC.

The chain couples TRBV19 to TRBJ2-1, with TRBD2 matching over 7 bases. This CDR3 region has 16 residues. J lost 3 bases, V lost 7 bases, and 12 bases had no gene match. Germline CDR1 is LNHDA and CDR2 is SQIVND (reference sequence). Here the CDR3 reads CASTNLGGSYYNEQFF. CDR3 nucleotides: TGTGCCAGTACCAATCTGGGGGGGTCATACTACAATGAGCAGTTCTTC.

The chain combines TRBV7-3 with TRBJ2-1; the match to TRBD2 covers 10 bases. V gave up 3 bases and J gave up 9 bases; unmatched junction bases: 5. The CDR3 is 14 residues long. CDR1 and CDR2 from the germline V gene are SGHTA and FQGTGA. This CDR3 reads CASSFSGGPSEQFF. The CDR3 DNA follows: TGTGCCAGCAGCTTTAGCGGGGGGCCCTCTGAGCAGTTCTTC.